One T cell receptor (beta chain) is described in this entry. The germline gives CDR1 KGHSH, CDR2 LQKENI. The CDR3 contains 15 residues. Trimming cost V 8 bases and J 4 bases; bases outside gene matches: 9. This sample is drawn from a study of blood T cell repertoires in COVID-19. Overall study: Acute-phase and convalescent COVID-19 samples originated in the United States, Italy and Spain.

Per the original methods: Scientists estimated how many nucleated cells there were by amplifying reference gene primers. This table comes from immunoSEQ multiplex PCR, and its TCRdb copy is limited to in-frame clones, with some not included. The DNA gave D and trimming, while V, J and clone size come from that table. Of almost 25,000 clones in the sample, about 91% are singletons; the top ten hold over 25%. The clonotype comes from a man between 65 and 79 years old with active COVID-19. The sequenced material came from peripheral blood. This chain uses TRBV18 with TRBJ2-3, with 10 bases matching TRBD2. The CDR3 sequence: CASASSGGAADTQYF. As DNA, the CDR3 is TGTGCCAGCGCCTCAAGCGGGGGGGCTGCAGATACGCAGTATTTT.